The 26 T cell receptor beta chains listed next were all sequenced from one sample in a study of a mutant IDH1 vaccine in newly diagnosed glioma. This sample's time point: week 35, safety follow-up. A single vaccine dose contained 300 ug of mutant IDH1 20-mer peptide, and topical imiquimod was used with it. No antigen has been assigned to these receptors. Profiling relied on immunoSEQ multiplex PCR, and the TCRdb table lists in-frame clones only, not all of them. The table records under 40,000 clones, around 84% of them present only once. The input for sequencing was PBMCs, taken from a glioma patient whose treatment included an IDH1 peptide vaccine. The source of these receptors is a man between 25 and 39 years old with glioma.

This chain joins TRBV5-6 and TRBJ2-1, with a tentative D call TRBD2 (5 bases). Germline assignment: CDR1 SGHDT and CDR2 YYEEEE. The CDR3 contains 16 residues. Trimming pared 1 base from V and 0 bases from J, leaving 11 bases between. In nucleotides, the CDR3 is TGTGCCAGCAGCTTGAATGGGGAGAGCTCCTACAATGAGCAGTTCTTC. Protein: CASSLNGESSYNEQFF.

V is TRBV15 and J is TRBJ2-5, with 8 bases matching TRBD1. The CDR3 runs 14 residues. From germline, CDR1 is LNHNV and CDR2 YYDKDF (reference sequence). V was clipped by 3 bases and J by 5 bases; unmatched bases: 5. The CDR3 loop reads CATSRGQAQETQYF. The CDR3 DNA is TGTGCCACCAGCAGGGGACAGGCGCAGGAGACCCAGTACTTC.

This clone was counted a single time. The chain couples TRBV4-1 to TRBJ1-2; D gene ambiguous. The CDR3 totals 11 residues. Germline lookup yields CDR1 MGHRA and CDR2 YSYEKL. V shed 4 bases and J shed 5 bases, with 5 bases lying between them. CDR3 protein: CASSLGYGYTF. CDR3 nucleotide sequence: TGCGCCAGCAGCCTTGGATATGGCTACACCTTC.

The chain joins TRBV7-6 to TRBJ2-3, with 10 positions matching TRBD2. The CDR3 sequence is 16 residues long. With 0 bases clipped from V and 4 bases from J, the junction kept 4 bases outside the gene matches. Germline V gives CDR1 SGHVS, CDR2 FNYEAQ. Here the CDR3 DNA reads TGTGCCAGCAGCTTAGCCAGCGGGAGGGTGGCAGATACGCAGTATTTT. Encoded protein: CASSLASGRVADTQYF.

V gene TRBV25-1 combines with J gene TRBJ2-7, with D possibly TRBD1 on 6 matching bases. Between the trimmed V and J ends, which lost 5 bases and 3 bases, there was a span of 8 bases. Germline CDR1 reads MGHDK; CDR2 reads SYGVNS. This CDR3 spans 12 amino acids. The CDR3 loop is CASSQGIYEQYF. CDR3 bases: TGTGCCAGCAGTCAGGGGATCTACGAGCAGTACTTC.

The V gene is TRBV5-1, the J gene TRBJ1-2; the match to TRBD1 covers 10 bases. The CDR3 is 17 residues long. The V gene's germline CDR1 is SGHRS and CDR2 YFSETQ. The V gene end was trimmed by 0 bases and the J gene end by 1 base; junction bases not matched to a gene: 6. For the CDR3, the DNA is TGCGCCAGCAGCTTGGGGGACAGGGGCTCCCTTAACTATGGCTACACCTTC. It specifies CASSLGDRGSLNYGYTF.

The rearrangement links TRBV5-1 to TRBJ2-5; D not certain. Germline CDR1 and CDR2: SGHRS and YFSETQ. The V gene lost 1 base and the J gene lost 0 bases, with 1 base spanning the gap. The length of the CDR3 is 12 residues. CDR3 sequence: CASSLYQETQYF. CDR3 nucleotide sequence: TGCGCCAGCAGCTTGTACCAAGAGACCCAGTACTTC.

The rearrangement joins TRBV6-6 to TRBJ2-7; D gene unclear. V lost 6 bases to trimming and J lost 2 bases, with 8 bases between them. Germline V gene sequence: CDR1 MNHNY, CDR2 SVGAGI (reference sequence). The CDR3 extends over 12 amino acids. This CDR3 reads CASSRGAYEQYF. The CDR3 coding sequence is TGTGCCAGCAGCCGTGGAGCCTACGAGCAGTACTTC.

This chain connects TRBV27 to TRBJ1-4, with D tentatively TRBD1 (6 bases). V was clipped by 2 bases and J by 7 bases, with 11 bases between them. The CDR3 extends over 14 amino acids. Germline-derived CDR1 and CDR2 are MNHEY and SMNVEV (reference sequence). The CDR3 protein is CASSLLGAGEKLFF. In DNA, the CDR3 is TGTGCCAGCAGTTTACTGGGGGCCGGTGAAAAACTGTTTTTT.

This rearrangement joins TRBV19 to TRBJ2-1; the D is unclear. Trimming removed 4 bases at V and 0 bases at J, with 7 bases between. The CDR3 length is 14 residues. Looked up from germline, CDR1 is LNHDA and CDR2 is SQIVND (reference sequence). The CDR3 sequence is CASSTAGSYNEQFF. The DNA of the CDR3 is TGTGCCAGTAGTACGGCAGGCTCCTACAATGAGCAGTTCTTC.

The J gene is TRBJ2-2, the V gene TRBV5-1; possible D gene TRBD1, 5 bases. The germline gives CDR1 SGHRS, CDR2 YFSETQ. V gave up 0 bases and J gave up 0 bases, with 6 bases separating them. There are 15 residues in the CDR3. CDR3 region: CASSLGTSNTGELFF. The DNA of the CDR3 is TGCGCCAGCAGCTTGGGGACATCGAACACCGGGGAGCTGTTTTTT.

The chain has TRBV5-1 and TRBJ2-3; TRBD1 agrees at 11 bases. This CDR3 contains 15 residues. The junction had 7 bases not matched to a gene; V was cut back by 4 bases and J by 6 bases. Per germline, CDR1 SGHRS and CDR2 YFSETQ. CDR3 loop: CASSLGQGAGDTQYF. For the CDR3, the DNA is TGCGCCAGCAGCCTAGGACAGGGGGCAGGCGATACGCAGTATTTT. The whole variable domain, filled in from reference TRBV5-1 and TRBJ2-3, reads KAGVTQTPRYLIKTRGQQVTLSCSPISGHRSVSWYQQTPGQGLQFLFEYFSETQRNKGNFPGRFSGRQFSNSRSEMNVSTLELGDSALYLCASSLGQGAGDTQYFGPGTRLTVL.

V gene TRBV19 combines with J gene TRBJ2-5; the match to TRBD2 covers 9 bases. This CDR3 comprises 17 residues. Germline V gives CDR1 LNHDA, CDR2 SQIVND (reference sequence). With V trimmed by 0 bases and J by 4 bases, 9 bases remained unmatched. CDR3 DNA sequence: TGTGCCAGTAGTATAGATCTGGCTAGCGGGGTTGGAGAGACCCAGTACTTC. This encodes CASSIDLASGVGETQYF.

This clone has a single count. The gene calls are TRBV2 and TRBJ1-2; D is undetermined. Trimming took off 8 bases at V and 3 bases at J, with 13 bases between the two ends. This CDR3 region has 13 residues. Germline values: CDR1 SNHLY, CDR2 FYNNEI. The CDR3 region is CASRTGMDYGYTF. For the CDR3, the DNA is TGTGCCAGCCGGACGGGGATGGACTATGGCTACACCTTC.

V gene TRBV21-1 combines with J gene TRBJ2-7; the tabulated D call, TRBD1, remains unverified against the DNA. TRBV21-1 is a pseudogene locus. CDR3 size: 16 residues. CDR3 residues: CASSLTGVTGSYEQYF. The CDR3 region has the DNA TGTGCCAGCAGCTTAACAGGGGTAACGGGCTCCTACGAGCAGTACTTC.

The gene calls are TRBV7-2 and TRBJ2-3; 7 nucleotides match TRBD1. Germline V lookup: CDR1 SGHTA, CDR2 FQGNSA. V shed 3 bases, J shed 3 bases, and the junction held 6 bases outside the gene matches. This CDR3 has 15 amino acids. CDR3 coding DNA: TGTGCCAGCAGCTTCTACAGGGGAAGAACAGATACGCAGTATTTT. Encoded protein: CASSFYRGRTDTQYF. Supplemented by reference TRBV7-2 and TRBJ2-3, the full variable domain reads GAGVSQSPSNKVTEKGKDVELRCDPISGHTALYWYRQSLGQGLEFLIYFQGNSAPDKSGLPSDRFSAERTGGSVSTLTIQRTQQEDSAVYLCASSFYRGRTDTQYFGPGTRLTVL.

This sequence joins TRBV18 and TRBJ1-1; D ambiguous. The CDR3 sequence is 13 residues long. In germline, CDR1 is KGHSH, CDR2 LQKENI. The V gene lost 3 bases and the J gene lost 0 bases, with 5 bases spanning the gap. CDR3 protein: CASSPGLNTEAFF. The DNA for the CDR3 is TGTGCCAGCTCACCTGGACTGAACACTGAAGCTTTCTTT.

This rearrangement joins TRBV7-2 to TRBJ2-7; 8 nucleotides line up with TRBD2. Germline V CDR1 and CDR2: SGHTA, FQGNSA. Trimming at V came to 5 bases and at J to 2 bases, leaving 8 bases not matched to a gene. The CDR3 is 15 amino acids. The CDR3 DNA reads TGTGCCAGCAGCCCCCCGGGGCGGGGGGCCTACGAGCAGTACTTC. It encodes CASSPPGRGAYEQYF.

This rearrangement joins TRBV10-3 to TRBJ2-7, with 8 positions matching TRBD1. Germline trimming cut 4 bases from V and 5 bases from J; bases unmatched to any gene: 4. The CDR3 spans 13 residues. Germline CDR1 is ENHRY and CDR2 is SYGVKD. The CDR3 nucleotides are TGTGCCATCAGTGGGACAGGGAGAGACGAGCAGTACTTC. Its translation: CAISGTGRDEQYF.

J is TRBJ1-2 and V is TRBV19, with 7 bases aligning to TRBD1. In germline, CDR1 is LNHDA, CDR2 SQIVND (reference sequence). This CDR3 has 14 residues. V lost 6 bases, J lost 2 bases, and 6 bases stayed unmatched. CDR3 bases: TGTGCCAGTAGCCCGGACAGGACGAACTATGGCTACACCTTC. Translating gives CASSPDRTNYGYTF.

The V gene is TRBV5-1, the J gene TRBJ2-7, with unresolved D. Germline V CDR1 and CDR2: SGHRS, YFSETQ. The CDR3 loop spans 13 amino acids. Trimming shortened V by 0 bases and J by 2 bases, and 6 bases separated the two germline ends. In DNA form, the CDR3 reads TGCGCCAGCAGCTTGGAGTCTGCCTACGAGCAGTACTTC. This codes for CASSLESAYEQYF. Together with reference TRBV5-1 and TRBJ2-7, the CDR3 gives the full variable domain: KAGVTQTPRYLIKTRGQQVTLSCSPISGHRSVSWYQQTPGQGLQFLFEYFSETQRNKGNFPGRFSGRQFSNSRSEMNVSTLELGDSALYLCASSLESAYEQYFGPGTRLTVT.

The genes are TRBV5-6 and TRBJ1-1; 8 nucleotides align to TRBD1. This CDR3 comprises 14 residues. Germline-derived CDR1 and CDR2 are SGHDT and YYEEEE. V gave up 4 bases and J gave up 5 bases; unmatched junction bases: 7. Here the CDR3 reads CASSGGQGRTEAFF. CDR3 coding DNA: TGTGCCAGCAGCGGAGGACAGGGAAGGACTGAAGCTTTCTTT.

This clone was detected once. The chain recombines TRBV19 with TRBJ1-3; D is unclear. The CDR3 contains 14 residues. Trimming stripped 2 bases from V and 0 bases from J, with 5 bases between. CDR1 and CDR2 from the germline V gene are LNHDA and SQIVND (reference sequence). CDR3: CASSIQASGNTIYF. The CDR3 bases are TGTGCCAGTAGTATACAGGCCTCTGGAAACACCATATATTTT.

This CDR3 is CASSLDRREETQYF. The CDR3 region has the DNA TGCGCCAGCAGCTTGGACAGGAGAGAAGAGACCCAGTACTTC. The chain has TRBV5-1 and TRBJ2-5; the D gene is possibly TRBD1 (5 bases). The CDR3 contains 14 residues. V was clipped by 0 bases and J by 3 bases, with 9 bases between them. The germline CDR1 and CDR2 sequences are SGHRS and YFSETQ.

CDR3 in amino acids: CASSPGGEDTQYF. In nucleotides, the CDR3 is TGTGCCAGCAGTCCAGGGGGGGAGGATACGCAGTATTTT. This chain links TRBV11-3 with TRBJ2-3; either TRBD1 or TRBD2 may supply D (7 bases each). The CDR3 has 13 amino acids. Germline CDR1 reads SGHNT; CDR2 reads YENEEA. V gave up 6 bases and J gave up 6 bases, with 13 bases separating them.

The chain carries TRBV7-6 and TRBJ2-7, with a weak D call TRBD2 (5 bases). The V gene lost 1 base and the J gene lost 3 bases, with 13 bases spanning the gap. The length of the CDR3 is 15 residues. Germline V lookup: CDR1 SGHVS, CDR2 FNYEAQ. CDR3 nucleotide sequence: TGTGCCAGCAGCTTAGTTAGGGAGCGGAGCTACGAGCAGTACTTC. Its translation: CASSLVRERSYEQYF.